This entry describes one T cell receptor beta chain. This record belongs to a study of blood T cell repertoires in COVID-19. V lost 0 bases and J lost 1, with 7 bases in between. CDR3 length equals 14 residues. Per the germline V gene, CDR1 is SGHTS and CDR2 is YDEGEE. TCRdb's copy holds only in-frame clones and misses some; the assay was immunoSEQ multiplex PCR. The table lists about 140,000 clones, 80% to 90% of them singletons. Sequencing used PBMCs or T cells enriched from blood (not recorded which). This clonotype was sampled from a man between 60 and 75 years old who had recovered from COVID-19. The V and J genes are TRBV5-8 and TRBJ1-1; D not certain. CDR3 coding DNA: TGTGCCAGCAGCTTGGCGAGGGCGAACACTGAAGCTTTCTTT. Its translation is CASSLARANTEAFF. Based on the CDR3 plus reference TRBV5-8 and TRBJ1-1, the full variable domain is EAGVTQSPTHLIKTRGQQATLRCSPISGHTSVYWYQQALGLGLQFLLWYDEGEERNRGNFPPRFSGRQFPNYSSELNVNALELEDSALYLCASSLARANTEAFFGQGTRLTVV.